This TCR beta chain was found in a study of early T cells in non-severe SARS-CoV-2 infection. On the study more broadly: Chains were not paired, and sequencing was done on bulk RNA from unsorted whole blood.

CDR1 and CDR2 (germline): MNHEY, SVGAGI. CDR3 length: 11 amino acids. V was cut by 6 bases and J by 11 bases, with 10 bases left in between. There are many counts of this clonotype. The antigen remains undetermined. Study conclusions and caveats: The study's VDJdb matching favored anti-spike CD8 responses and missed private and CD4 specificities.

Researchers attached unique molecular identifiers to individual cDNA molecules. In TCRdb, the 5' RACE reads were re-called with MiXCR into one record per CDR3 protein. Among under 80,000 distinct CDR3 sequences listed, over 10% were seen once. The sequencing input was whole blood. The J gene is TRBJ1-4, the V gene TRBV6-5; tentative D call: TRBD1 (5 bases). This clonotype was sampled from an adult who was a healthcare worker with PCR-confirmed SARS-CoV-2 infection or an uninfected control (not recorded which). DNA for the CDR3: TGTGCCAGCAGGTTTGGGACTAAACTGTTTTTT. This gives the protein CASRFGTKLFF.